The next 26 T cell receptor beta chains were all read from a single sample in a study of cytomegalovirus exposure and HLA in healthy donors. Use of 60 Vbeta and 13 Jbeta primers characterized the PCR. The assay was immunoSEQ multiplex PCR, and TCRdb's table has in-frame clones only and misses some. The table shows roughly 150,000 clones, with more than 75% occurring only once. Material for sequencing was PBMCs. The receptors originated from a man younger than 40 in good health and CMV-seropositive.

The V and J genes are TRBV7-2 and TRBJ2-1; 16 bases match TRBD2. Germline V lookup: CDR1 SGHTA, CDR2 FQGNSA. V trimming: 5 bases; J trimming: 8 bases; junction bases outside the gene matches: 6. The CDR3 covers 16 residues. CDR3 nucleotide sequence: TGTGCCAGCAGCCGGGGACTAGCGGGAGGGCCCGATGAGCAGTTCTTC. Translating gives CASSRGLAGGPDEQFF.

The genes are TRBV11-3 and TRBJ2-5; TRBD2 is a possible D gene (6 bases). CDR1 SGHNT and CDR2 YENEEA come from the germline V gene. This CDR3 spans 15 amino acids. The V end lost 4 bases, the J end lost 4 bases, and 16 bases lay between the germline ends. The CDR3 spells CASSSQGGVGETQYF. The CDR3 DNA sequence: TGTGCCAGCAGCTCTCAAGGAGGGGTGGGAGAGACCCAGTACTTC.

The table lists this clone with a count of one. V gene TRBV14 combines with J gene TRBJ2-1; 7 positions match TRBD2. The trim removed 0 bases at V and 2 bases at J, leaving 19 bases unmatched. This CDR3 is 21 amino acids long. CDR1 SGHDN and CDR2 FVKESK come from the germline V gene. For the CDR3, the DNA is TGTGCCAGCAGCCAAGATCAAGGAGAGGGAACGGCGGGAGCCACCTACAATGAGCAGTTCTTC. Translating it yields CASSQDQGEGTAGATYNEQFF.

The V and J genes are TRBV7-2 and TRBJ1-1; D unresolved. V dropped 3 bases and J dropped 1 base, with 6 bases sitting between them. Germline V CDR1 and CDR2: SGHTA, FQGNSA. CDR3 size: 13 residues. Here the CDR3 DNA reads TGTGCCAGCAGCTTTAGTCCGAACACTGAAGCTTTCTTT. It specifies CASSFSPNTEAFF.

As to this clone: Other DNA sequences from this sample encode an identical CDR3 as well. The CDR3 coding sequence is TGTGCCAGCAGCTTCGGAGAGATGAACACTGAAGCTTTCTTT. It specifies CASSFGEMNTEAFF. The chain carries TRBV7-9 and TRBJ1-1; no reliable D call. The CDR3 sequence is 14 residues long. The ends were cut back, 3 bases at V and 0 bases at J, with 8 bases in the middle. Germline V gene data show CDR1 as SEHNR and CDR2 as FQNEAQ (reference sequence).

The chain has TRBV6-6 and TRBJ1-2, with a tentative D call TRBD1 (5 bases). CDR1 and CDR2 from the germline V gene are MNHNY and SVGAGI (reference sequence). V gave up 2 bases and J gave up 5 bases, with 12 bases separating them. The CDR3 runs to 14 residues. DNA for the CDR3: TGTGCCAGCAGTTACGGCAGGGCCGTATATGGCTACACCTTC. This codes for CASSYGRAVYGYTF.

V is TRBV6-1 and J is TRBJ1-1, with D possibly being TRBD1 (5 bases). CDR1 is MNHNS, CDR2 SASEGT, per germline. The CDR3 is 14 residues long. The V gene lost 6 bases and the J gene lost 6 bases, with 17 bases spanning the gap. This CDR3 reads CASSPGLDSAEAFF. For the CDR3, the DNA is TGTGCCAGCAGCCCGGGACTCGATTCCGCTGAAGCTTTCTTT.

This rearrangement joins TRBV6-5 to TRBJ2-1, with 9 positions matching TRBD2. The germline V gene has CDR1 MNHEY and CDR2 SVGAGI. The CDR3 contains 14 residues. The trim removed 10 bases at V and 7 bases at J, leaving 11 bases unmatched. The CDR3 bases are TGTGCCACCAAACGAGCGGGAGGAAGGAATGAGCAGTTCTTC. It encodes CATKRAGGRNEQFF.

The chain uses TRBV4-1 and TRBJ2-7, with TRBD1 matching over 9 bases. The CDR3 is made up of 15 amino acids. CDR1 MGHRA and CDR2 YSYEKL come from the germline V gene. Trimming cost V 3 bases and J 7 bases; bases outside gene matches: 10. CDR3 nucleotide sequence: TGCGCCAGCAGCCAGCCCACCACAGGGGGCTGGGAGCAGTACTTC. It is translated as CASSQPTTGGWEQYF.

This sequence joins TRBV4-3 and TRBJ2-2; no definite D call. The CDR3 extends over 15 amino acids. Looked up from germline, CDR1 is LGHNA and CDR2 is YSLEER. The germline V and J ends were trimmed by 0 bases and 7 bases, with 12 bases remaining between them. Here the CDR3 DNA reads TGCGCCAGCAGCCAAGAGTTTGCGTCCCGCGGGGAGCTGTTTTTT. Protein: CASSQEFASRGELFF.

The V gene is TRBV2, the J gene TRBJ2-1; 7 nucleotides match TRBD2. Germline V gene data show CDR1 as SNHLY and CDR2 as FYNNEI. This CDR3 has 17 residues. V was clipped by 3 bases and J by 0 bases; unmatched bases: 8. CDR3 sequence: CASSDPAGRSSYNEQFF. The CDR3 coding sequence is TGTGCCAGCAGTGATCCAGCGGGAAGGAGCTCCTACAATGAGCAGTTCTTC.

The chain recombines TRBV15 with TRBJ1-5; 8 bases map to TRBD1. There are 15 residues in the CDR3. The ends lost 1 base at V and 5 bases at J; junction bases unmatched: 4. Germline values: CDR1 LNHNV, CDR2 YYDKDF (reference sequence). CDR3 loop: CATSRADRGYQPQHF. In DNA form, the CDR3 reads TGTGCCACCAGCAGAGCCGACAGGGGTTATCAGCCCCAGCATTTT.

This clone was seen once. This chain joins TRBV6-5 and TRBJ2-3; no definite D call. This CDR3 is built from 13 residues. V was trimmed by 5 bases and J by 4 bases, leaving 10 bases between them. The germline V gene encodes CDR1 MNHEY and CDR2 SVGAGI. The CDR3 protein is CASSARRPDTQYF. The CDR3 nucleotides read TGTGCCAGCAGTGCGCGGCGGCCAGATACGCAGTATTTT.

The J gene is TRBJ2-3, the V gene TRBV2; weak D call: TRBD2 (6 bases). This CDR3 comprises 15 residues. Germline V gene sequence: CDR1 SNHLY, CDR2 FYNNEI. With 2 bases removed from V and 0 bases from J, the gap between germline ends came to 9 bases. The chain's CDR3 is CASSERGTSTDTQYF. The CDR3 region has the DNA TGTGCCAGCAGTGAACGTGGGACTAGCACAGATACGCAGTATTTT.

The chain links TRBV7-2 to TRBJ1-2; D ambiguous. The ends were cut back, 5 bases at V and 7 bases at J, with 17 bases in the middle. The CDR3 is 14 amino acids. CDR1 is SGHTA and CDR2 is FQGNSA in the germline V gene. CDR3 in DNA: TGTGCCAGCAGCCGTAGCCCCGCAATGGGTGGCTACACCTTC. Amino acid sequence: CASSRSPAMGGYTF.

The V gene is TRBV19, the J gene TRBJ1-3; a possible D gene is TRBD1 (6 bases). The CDR3 is made up of 15 amino acids. V was pared by 5 bases and J by 0 bases, with 11 bases between. Looked up from germline, CDR1 is LNHDA and CDR2 is SQIVND (reference sequence). The CDR3: CASSLGHYSGNTIYF. CDR3 coding DNA: TGTGCCAGTAGTTTGGGACACTACTCTGGAAACACCATATATTTT.

The rearrangement links TRBV6-5 to TRBJ1-2, with D possibly matching TRBD1 (5 bases). V lost 0 bases to trimming and J lost 5 bases, with 7 bases between them. CDR3 size: 13 residues. CDR1 and CDR2 from the germline V gene are MNHEY and SVGAGI. The CDR3 nucleotides read TGTGCCAGCAGTTACTCGGGGGGGTATGGCTACACCTTC. This translates into CASSYSGGYGYTF.

The V gene is TRBV7-3, the J gene TRBJ2-1, with D possibly matching TRBD2 (6 bases). The CDR3 is 16 amino acids. Looked up from germline, CDR1 is SGHTA and CDR2 is FQGTGA. Trimming stripped 5 bases from V and 0 bases from J, with 14 bases between. For the CDR3, the DNA is TGTGCCAGCAGCCCACCGGGGGTCAGCTCCTACAATGAGCAGTTCTTC. It codes for CASSPPGVSSYNEQFF.

The J gene is TRBJ1-1, the V gene TRBV19; TRBD1 might be the D (6 bases). The germline V and J ends were trimmed by 3 bases and 2 bases, with 10 bases remaining between them. CDR3 length: 14 amino acids. CDR1 is LNHDA, CDR2 SQIVND, per germline (reference sequence). CDR3 nucleotides: TGTGCCAGTAGTATCACAGGGACAAACACTGAAGCTTTCTTT. Translated: CASSITGTNTEAFF.

This clone showed up just a few times. This chain links TRBV5-6 with TRBJ2-7; 10 bases align to TRBD1. CDR3 length: 15 residues. Trimming at V came to 3 bases and at J to 3 bases, leaving 6 bases not matched to a gene. Per germline, CDR1 SGHDT and CDR2 YYEEEE. For the CDR3, the DNA is TGTGCCAGCAGCTCCGACAGGGGGCCCCGCTACGAGCAGTACTTC. Protein sequence: CASSSDRGPRYEQYF.

The V gene is TRBV10-3, the J gene TRBJ1-2; no definite D call. CDR1 is ENHRY, CDR2 SYGVKD, per germline. Trimming shortened V by 8 bases and J by 8 bases, and 18 bases separated the two germline ends. This CDR3 is 13 amino acids long. CDR3 coding DNA: TGTGCCATCCTCGAAGGCCTAACGGGGGGCTACACCTTC. This encodes CAILEGLTGGYTF.

This chain links TRBV6-1 with TRBJ2-1; 9 bases map to TRBD1. The germline CDR1 and CDR2 sequences are MNHNS and SASEGT. The CDR3 length is 15 residues. The ends lost 4 bases at V and 10 bases at J; junction bases unmatched: 11. CDR3 in amino acids: CASSGTGTGNREQFF. The CDR3 DNA is TGTGCCAGCAGTGGGACCGGGACAGGGAATCGGGAGCAGTTCTTC.

The chain couples TRBV27 to TRBJ2-5, with 8 nucleotides matching TRBD2. This CDR3 is built from 14 residues. The germline V gene has CDR1 MNHEY and CDR2 SMNVEV (reference sequence). V gave up 5 bases and J gave up 4 bases; unmatched junction bases: 6. In DNA, the CDR3 is TGTGCCAGCAGTCCTCTTAGCGGGGTAGAGACCCAGTACTTC. Encoded protein: CASSPLSGVETQYF.

V usage is TRBV10-1 and J usage is TRBJ2-1; TRBD2 matches 8 bases. In germline, CDR1 is WNHNN, CDR2 SYGVQD (reference sequence). The CDR3 contains 15 residues. Trimming cost V 5 bases and J 5 bases; bases outside gene matches: 8. CDR3 sequence: CASSTFSGGNNEQFF. The CDR3, as DNA: TGCGCCAGCAGTACTTTTTCGGGAGGGAACAATGAGCAGTTCTTC.

The J gene is TRBJ2-1, the V gene TRBV6-1; 15 positions agree with TRBD2. Per germline, CDR1 MNHNS and CDR2 SASEGT. V lost 4 bases and J lost 7; bases outside the gene matches: 5. CDR3 size: 16 residues. In DNA form, the CDR3 reads TGTGCCAGCAGTGCAGGGACTAGCGGGAGGTATAATGAGCAGTTCTTC. As protein: CASSAGTSGRYNEQFF.

The chain combines TRBV5-1 with TRBJ1-1; perhaps TRBD1 as D (6 bases). Between the trimmed V and J ends, which lost 5 bases and 1 base, there was a span of 12 bases. The CDR3 contains 14 residues. Looked up from germline, CDR1 is SGHRS and CDR2 is YFSETQ. This CDR3 reads CASRADSSNTEAFF. CDR3 nucleotide sequence: TGCGCCAGCAGGGCGGACAGTTCGAACACTGAAGCTTTCTTT.